This T cell receptor beta chain was documented in a study of blood T cell repertoires in COVID-19. As handled by the study authors: It was from reference gene primer amplification that nucleated cell counts were estimated. Using immunoSEQ multiplex PCR, the repertoire was profiled, and TCRdb retains in-frame clones only, with some absent. V, J and clone size are those of that table, while D and trimming were read from the DNA. The repertoire holds about 73,000 clones, with roughly 85% as singletons. The CDR3 consists of 13 residues. Germline V gene sequence: CDR1 MNHEY, CDR2 SVGAGI. V was cut by 4 bases and J by 7 bases, with 11 bases left in between.

The TCR comes from a woman aged 55-70 years with acute or convalescent COVID-19. The sequenced material came from peripheral blood. V and J are TRBV6-5 and TRBJ2-1; tentative D call: TRBD2 (5 bases). The CDR3 loop is CASSSGPGNEQFF. The CDR3 nucleotides read TGTGCCAGCAGTTCCGGACCGGGGAATGAGCAGTTCTTC.